This T cell receptor beta chain was captured by sequencing in a study of T cells in Graves' hyperthyroidism and ophthalmopathy. Of note for this clonotype: Its specificity is not known. A much larger clone is a single base away; this may be a read error.

Pregnant or lactating patients were excluded, as were those with uncontrolled infection or other autoimmune disease. Extraction of PBMCs used 8.5 to 10 ml of fresh peripheral blood. Amplified TCR beta CDR3 regions came from RNA transcripts. The study used the HTBI primer set for a first-round RT-PCR of the TCR CDR3. TCRdb called the multiplex PCR reads again in MiXCR, with one record for every CDR3 protein. Of about 530,000 distinct CDR3 sequences in the sample, more than 15% were seen once. Notes on the study in general: In simple terms, a model built on 13 V-J features told ophthalmopathy apart from stable hyperthyroidism.

Trimming at V came to 4 bases and at J to 6 bases, leaving 6 bases not matched to a gene. Germline V gene sequence: CDR1 SGHNT, CDR2 YENEEA. This CDR3 is built from 14 residues. Sequenced material: blood. This chain joins TRBV11-3 and TRBJ2-1; 7 bases are a match to TRBD1. This receptor was identified in a woman aged 18-30 years with Graves' ophthalmopathy. The CDR3 region is CASSSGQQSNEQFF. CDR3 nucleotides: TGTGCCAGCAGCTCGGGACAGCAAAGCAATGAGCAGTTCTTC.